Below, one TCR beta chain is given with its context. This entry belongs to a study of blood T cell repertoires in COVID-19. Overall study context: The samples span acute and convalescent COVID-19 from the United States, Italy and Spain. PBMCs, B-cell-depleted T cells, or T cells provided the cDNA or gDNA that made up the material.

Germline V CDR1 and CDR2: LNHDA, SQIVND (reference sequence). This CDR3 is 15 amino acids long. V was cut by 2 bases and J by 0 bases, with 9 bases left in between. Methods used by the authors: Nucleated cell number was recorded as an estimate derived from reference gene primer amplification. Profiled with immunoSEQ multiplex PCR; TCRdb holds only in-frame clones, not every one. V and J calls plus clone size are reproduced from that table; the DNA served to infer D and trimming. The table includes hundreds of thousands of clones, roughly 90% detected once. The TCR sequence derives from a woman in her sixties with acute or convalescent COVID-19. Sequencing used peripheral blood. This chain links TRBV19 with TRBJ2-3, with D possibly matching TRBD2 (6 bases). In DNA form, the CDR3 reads TGTGCCAGTAGTATATTTCGGGGGAGCACAGATACGCAGTATTTT. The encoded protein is CASSIFRGSTDTQYF.